The clone carrying this T cell receptor (beta chain) has a count of ten or more. TCRdb re-derived calls from the 5' RACE reads in MiXCR, one entry per CDR3 protein. This table has 250,000 to 350,000 distinct CDR3 sequences, around an eighth appearing once. These data belong to a study of T-cell memory formation after mild COVID-19. Sequencing used PBMCs or a T cell subset sorted from them (not recorded which). This TCR came from a man aged 18 to 29 who had mild COVID-19 (a few samples of this study predate the infection). Cell type and time point are not known.

The DNA for the CDR3 is TGTGCCAGCAGCTTACCAGAGGCCGACACTGAAGCTTTCTTT. Encoded protein: CASSLPEADTEAFF. The chain uses TRBV7-9 and TRBJ1-1; D not resolved. Germline values: CDR1 SEHNR, CDR2 FQNEAQ (reference sequence). The CDR3 extends over 14 amino acids. The V end lost 2 bases, the J end lost 3 bases, and 10 bases lay between the germline ends.